This TCR beta chain was observed in a study of blood T cell repertoires in COVID-19. This CDR3 is built from 13 residues. Germline V gene lookup returns CDR1 GTSNPN and CDR2 SVGIG (reference sequence). V lost 3 bases, J lost 6 bases, and 3 bases stayed unmatched. Libraries were prepared by immunoSEQ multiplex PCR; TCRdb keeps only in-frame clonotypes and omits some of them. The table lists roughly 100,000 clones, about four fifths of them singletons. The TCR sequence derives from a man aged 60 to 75 with acute or convalescent COVID-19. The chain couples TRBV30 to TRBJ2-2; 8 bases agree with TRBD2. The sample was peripheral blood. CDR3 sequence (DNA): TGTGCCTGGAGAAACGGGAGGGCCGGGGAGCTGTTTTTT. This gives the protein CAWRNGRAGELFF.